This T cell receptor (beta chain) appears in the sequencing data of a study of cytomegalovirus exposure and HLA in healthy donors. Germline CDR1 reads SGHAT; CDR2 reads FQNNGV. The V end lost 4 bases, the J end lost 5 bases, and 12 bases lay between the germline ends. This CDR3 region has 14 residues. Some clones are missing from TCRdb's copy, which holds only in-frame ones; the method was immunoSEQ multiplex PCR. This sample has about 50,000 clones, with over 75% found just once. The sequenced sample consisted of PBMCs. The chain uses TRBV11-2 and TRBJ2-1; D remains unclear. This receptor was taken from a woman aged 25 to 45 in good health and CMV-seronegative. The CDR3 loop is CASSSLTPNNEQFF. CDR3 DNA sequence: TGTGCCAGCAGCTCCCTCACACCAAACAATGAGCAGTTCTTC.